These 19 T cell receptor beta chains share one sample of origin, sequenced in a study of T cells in Graves' hyperthyroidism and ophthalmopathy (dated by TCRdb to the late 2010s). Libraries were prepared through multiplex PCR. Sequencer: Illumina HiSeq 2000. Amplification of TCR beta CDR3 regions was carried out from RNA transcripts. A first-round RT-PCR of the TCR CDR3 used the HTBI primer set with the Qiagen OneStep RT-PCR kit. The public reads were reprocessed in TCRdb via fastp at Q25 and MiXCR, keeping in-frame beta chains. A single entry per CDR3 protein holds the most common genes and DNA from its merged rows. The sample table holds around 400,000 distinct CDR3 sequences, of which 13% to 15% were seen once. The ten largest clones add up to about 21% of the sample. What was sequenced was blood. These receptors came from a woman aged 60-70 years with Graves' ophthalmopathy.

With respect to this clonotype: At one end the junction does not follow the germline gene, possibly because of a read error. The CDR3 sequence: CAGSRVQVSGANVLTF. CDR3 nucleotide sequence: TGTGCCGGCAGCCGCGTACAGGTCTCTGGGGCCAACGTCCTGACTTTC. The chain recombines TRBV7-2 with TRBJ2-6, with TRBD1 as a possible D gene (5 bases). The germline V gene encodes CDR1 SGHTA and CDR2 FQGNSA. The CDR3 has 16 amino acids.

The rearrangement joins TRBV6-1 to TRBJ1-2; D is ambiguous. Between the trimmed V and J ends, which lost 6 bases and 1 base, there was a span of 9 bases. The CDR3 length is 13 residues. CDR1 and CDR2 (germline): MNHNS, SASEGT. The CDR3 DNA reads TGTGCCAGCAGCCCGGACTTTAACTATGGCTACACCTTC. This sequence encodes CASSPDFNYGYTF.

This clonotype was seen ten or more times. The J gene is TRBJ1-6, the V gene TRBV2, with D tentatively TRBD1 (6 bases). Per the germline V gene, CDR1 is SNHLY and CDR2 is FYNNEI. Trimming left V 4 bases short and J 8 bases short, with 18 bases between. The CDR3 contains 16 residues. DNA of the CDR3: TGTGCCAGCAGTGTCCCTACGGGGGCTGGGGATTCACCCCTCCACTTT. It yields the protein CASSVPTGAGDSPLHF.

Of note for this clonotype: At one end the junction does not follow the germline gene, possibly because of a read error. The chain links TRBV4-1 to TRBJ2-7; 8 bases map to TRBD2. CDR1 and CDR2 (germline): MGHRA, YSYEKL. The CDR3 runs to 15 residues. CDR3 region: CASSRATSESYEQYF. The DNA for the CDR3 is TGTGCCAGCAGCCGAGCGACTAGCGAGTCCTACGAGCAGTACTTC.

This clonotype has ten or more counts. The chain is built from TRBV3-1 and TRBJ2-5, with D tentatively TRBD1 (6 bases). CDR3 length: 13 residues. Germline V gives CDR1 LGHDT, CDR2 YNNKEL (reference sequence). Between the trimmed V and J ends, which lost 4 bases and 7 bases, there was a span of 13 bases. Here the CDR3 DNA reads TGTGCCAGCAGCCCCCCAGGGGTGGGGACCCAGTACTTC. Translating gives CASSPPGVGTQYF.

This clonotype was seen a few times. The V and J genes are TRBV20-1 and TRBJ2-4, with D unclear. There are 11 residues in the CDR3. V was pared by 1 base and J by 6 bases, with 4 bases between. Germline CDR1 is DFQATT and CDR2 is SNEGSKA (reference sequence). Written as DNA, the CDR3 is TGCAGTGCTAGAGGACCAAACATTCAGTACTTC. It encodes CSARGPNIQYF.

This clonotype has ten or more counts. V and J are TRBV6-1 and TRBJ2-7; a possible D gene is TRBD2 (6 bases). Between the trimmed V and J ends, which lost 5 bases and 4 bases, there was a span of 18 bases. The CDR3 sequence is 15 residues long. Germline values: CDR1 MNHNS, CDR2 SASEGT. The CDR3, as DNA: TGTGCCAGCAGTTACGTGGGGGGAGGCCGGTACGAGCAGTACTTC. Protein sequence: CASSYVGGGRYEQYF.

Ten or more counts support this clonotype. The chain recombines TRBV20-1 with TRBJ2-7, with TRBD2 identical over 12 bases. The V gene's germline CDR1 is DFQATT and CDR2 SNEGSKA (reference sequence). This CDR3 is built from 15 residues. Unmatched junction bases numbered 9, after V lost 5 bases and J lost 4 bases. DNA of the CDR3: TGCAGTGCTCCCTCCCCCGGACTAGCGGGGTACGAGCAGTACTTC. Its protein product is CSAPSPGLAGYEQYF.

As concerns this clonotype: A much more abundant neighbour one base away suggests this may be a read error. V is TRBV5-1 and J is TRBJ2-1, with 10 nucleotides matching TRBD2. The trim removed 0 bases at V and 6 bases at J, leaving 3 bases unmatched. The CDR3 spans 15 residues. Germline V gene sequence: CDR1 SGHRS, CDR2 YFSETQ. CDR3 coding DNA: TGCGCCAGCAGCTTGGGGGGACTAGCGCCCAATGAGCAGTTCTTC. It yields the protein CASSLGGLAPNEQFF.

Here the CDR3 DNA reads TGTGCCAGCACCCTAAGGACTAGCGGAAAGCCTACACTCTCTGGGGCCAACGTCCTGACTTTC. It translates to CASTLRTSGKPTLSGANVLTF. The rearrangement joins TRBV28 to TRBJ2-6; 10 nucleotides align to TRBD2. This CDR3 has 21 amino acids. The ends lost 7 bases at V and 0 bases at J; junction bases unmatched: 18. The germline V gene encodes CDR1 MDHEN and CDR2 SYDVKM.

This clonotype was detected many times. The J gene is TRBJ2-7, the V gene TRBV15; D is unclear. Between the trimmed V and J ends, which lost 3 bases and 3 bases, there was a span of 9 bases. The CDR3 has 13 residues. Looked up from germline, CDR1 is LNHNV and CDR2 is YYDKDF (reference sequence). The CDR3 DNA reads as TGTGCCACCAGCAGCGAACCTCTCTACGAGCAGTACTTC. Protein product: CATSSEPLYEQYF.

This clonotype was seen more than once but under ten times. The V and J genes are TRBV27 and TRBJ2-2; D is undetermined. The length of the CDR3 is 15 residues. Trimming stripped 6 bases from V and 3 bases from J, with 14 bases between. Germline lookup yields CDR1 MNHEY and CDR2 SMNVEV (reference sequence). CDR3 region: CASSLRSTYTGELFF. The CDR3 DNA sequence: TGTGCCAGCAGCCTCAGAAGCACCTACACCGGGGAGCTGTTTTTT.

This clonotype was seen at least ten times. V is TRBV20-1 and J is TRBJ2-3; 7 bases align to TRBD1. The junction had 12 bases not matched to a gene; V was cut back by 5 bases and J by 1 base. CDR1 is DFQATT and CDR2 is SNEGSKA in the germline V gene (reference sequence). The CDR3 extends over 16 amino acids. The CDR3 here is CSAWDSQSGGTDTQYF. DNA for the CDR3: TGCAGTGCTTGGGACAGTCAGAGCGGAGGCACAGATACGCAGTATTTT.

V usage is TRBV7-9 and J usage is TRBJ1-5, with a weak D call TRBD1 (5 bases). Trimming shortened V by 5 bases and J by 6 bases, and 20 bases separated the two germline ends. CDR1 SEHNR and CDR2 FQNEAQ come from the germline V gene (reference sequence). The CDR3 totals 16 residues. CDR3 in DNA: TGTGCCAGCAGCACTTACCCCCAGATTGGGGGTCAGCCCCAGCATTTT. Translated, it gives CASSTYPQIGGQPQHF.

CDR3 region: CASSLFGTSDTGELFF. In DNA, the CDR3 is TGTGCCAGCAGCTTATTCGGGACCTCTGACACCGGGGAGCTGTTTTTT. The rearrangement links TRBV11-1 to TRBJ2-2; D tentatively fits TRBD1 or TRBD2 (5 bases each). Germline CDR1 reads SGHAT; CDR2 reads FQDESV (reference sequence). The germline V and J ends were trimmed by 2 bases and 3 bases, with 13 bases remaining between them. The CDR3 is 16 residues long.

The chain combines TRBV12-3 or TRBV12-4 with TRBJ1-5, with 7 bases matching TRBD1. This CDR3 region has 16 residues. Trimming cost V 3 bases and J 0 bases; bases outside gene matches: 5. CDR3 nucleotide sequence: TGTGCCAGCAGTTTGGGACAGCCCGATAGCAATCAGCCCCAGCATTTT. This gives the protein CASSLGQPDSNQPQHF.

This clonotype was detected ten times or more. This chain connects TRBV24-1 to TRBJ1-6; 10 nucleotides line up with TRBD1. This CDR3 is built from 15 residues. Looked up from germline, CDR1 is KGHDR and CDR2 is SFDVKD. Trimming cost V 6 bases and J 8 bases; bases outside gene matches: 6. The CDR3 nucleotides read TGTGCCACCAGTTCCGGGACAGGGGAGGATTCACCCCTCCACTTT. This encodes CATSSGTGEDSPLHF.

This clonotype was counted at least ten times. This rearrangement joins TRBV19 to TRBJ1-1; no clear D gene. Germline CDR1 is LNHDA and CDR2 is SQIVND (reference sequence). Deletions cut 3 bases from V and 1 base from J, with 21 bases between. This CDR3 is 18 amino acids long. The chain's CDR3 is CASSMRVRGLRWNTEAFF. CDR3 sequence (DNA): TGTGCCAGTAGTATGAGGGTCCGTGGACTCAGATGGAACACTGAAGCTTTCTTT.

This clonotype has a count of ten or more. The CDR3 loop is CSASRGSGRVAELFF. CDR3 sequence (DNA): TGCAGTGCTAGCAGGGGTAGCGGGAGAGTGGCGGAGCTGTTTTTT. This chain joins TRBV20-1 and TRBJ2-2; TRBD2 matches 9 bases. The CDR3 has 15 residues. Germline V gene data show CDR1 as DFQATT and CDR2 as SNEGSKA (reference sequence). Trimming took 3 bases from V and 10 from J; bases not matched to a gene: 12.